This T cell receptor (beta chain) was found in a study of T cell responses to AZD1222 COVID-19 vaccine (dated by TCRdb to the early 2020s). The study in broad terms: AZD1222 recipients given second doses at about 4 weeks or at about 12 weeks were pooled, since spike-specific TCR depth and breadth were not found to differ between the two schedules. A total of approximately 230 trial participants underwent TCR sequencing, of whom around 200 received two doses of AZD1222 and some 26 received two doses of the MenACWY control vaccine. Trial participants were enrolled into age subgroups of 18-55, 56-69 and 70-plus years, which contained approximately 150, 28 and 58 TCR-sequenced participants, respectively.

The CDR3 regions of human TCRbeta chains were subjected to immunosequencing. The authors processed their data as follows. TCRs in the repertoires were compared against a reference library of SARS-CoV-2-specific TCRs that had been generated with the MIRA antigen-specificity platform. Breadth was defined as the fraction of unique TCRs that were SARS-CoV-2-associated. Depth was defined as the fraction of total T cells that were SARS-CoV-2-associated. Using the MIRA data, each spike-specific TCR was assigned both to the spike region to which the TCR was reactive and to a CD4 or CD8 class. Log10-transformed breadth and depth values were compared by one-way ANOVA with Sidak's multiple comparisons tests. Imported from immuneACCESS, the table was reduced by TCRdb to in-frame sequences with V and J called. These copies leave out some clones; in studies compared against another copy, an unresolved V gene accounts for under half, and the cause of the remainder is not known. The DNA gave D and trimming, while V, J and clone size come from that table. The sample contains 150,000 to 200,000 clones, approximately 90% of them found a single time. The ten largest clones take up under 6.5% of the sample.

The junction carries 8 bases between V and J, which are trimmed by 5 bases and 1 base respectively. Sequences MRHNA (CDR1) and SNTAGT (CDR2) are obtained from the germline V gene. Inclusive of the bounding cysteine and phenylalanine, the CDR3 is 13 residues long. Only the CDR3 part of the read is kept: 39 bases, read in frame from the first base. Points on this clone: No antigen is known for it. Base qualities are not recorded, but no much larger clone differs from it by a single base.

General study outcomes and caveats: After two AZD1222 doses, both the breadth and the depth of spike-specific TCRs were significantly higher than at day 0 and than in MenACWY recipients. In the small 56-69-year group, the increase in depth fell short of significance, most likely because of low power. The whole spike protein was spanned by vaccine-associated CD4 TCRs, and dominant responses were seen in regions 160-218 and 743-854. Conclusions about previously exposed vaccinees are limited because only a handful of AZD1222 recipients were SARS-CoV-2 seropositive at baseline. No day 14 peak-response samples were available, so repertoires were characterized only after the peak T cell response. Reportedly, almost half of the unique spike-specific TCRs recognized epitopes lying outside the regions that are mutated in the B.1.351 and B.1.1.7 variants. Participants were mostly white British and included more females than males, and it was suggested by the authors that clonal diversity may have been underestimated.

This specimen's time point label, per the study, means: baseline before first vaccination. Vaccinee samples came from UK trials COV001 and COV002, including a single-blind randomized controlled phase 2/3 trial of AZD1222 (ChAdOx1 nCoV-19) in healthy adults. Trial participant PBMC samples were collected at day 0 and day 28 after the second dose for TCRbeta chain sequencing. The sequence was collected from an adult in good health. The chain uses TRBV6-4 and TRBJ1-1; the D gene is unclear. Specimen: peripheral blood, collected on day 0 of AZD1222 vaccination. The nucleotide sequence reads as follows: TGTGCCAGCAGTCAGAGAGAGAACACTGAAGCTTTCTTT. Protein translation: CASSQRENTEAFF.